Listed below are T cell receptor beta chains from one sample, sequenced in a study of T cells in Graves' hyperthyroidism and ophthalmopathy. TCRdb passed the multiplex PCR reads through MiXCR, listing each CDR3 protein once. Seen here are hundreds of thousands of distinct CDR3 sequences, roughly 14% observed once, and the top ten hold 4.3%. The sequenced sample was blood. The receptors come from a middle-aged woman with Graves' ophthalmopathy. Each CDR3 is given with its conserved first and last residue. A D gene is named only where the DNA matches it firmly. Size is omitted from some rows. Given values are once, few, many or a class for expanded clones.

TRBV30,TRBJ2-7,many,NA,TGTGCCGGAGGGGGCTACGAGCAGTACTTC,CAGGGYEQYF
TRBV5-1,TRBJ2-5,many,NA,TGCGCCAGCAGCTTGTCCGCGGGACCGGGCCAAGAGACCCAGTACTTC,CASSLSAGPGQETQYF
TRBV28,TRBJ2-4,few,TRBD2,TGTGCCAGCAGTTCCTCACTACTAGCGGTCAAAAACATTCAGTACTTC,CASSSSLLAVKNIQYF
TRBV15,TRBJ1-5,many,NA,TGTGCCGCTCAGGGAGACAATCAGCCCCAGCATTTT,CAAQGDNQPQHF
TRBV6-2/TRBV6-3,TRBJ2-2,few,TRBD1,TGTGCCAGCAGTTCCCTCAGGACAGGAGCCACCGGGGAGCTGTTTTTT,CASSSLRTGATGELFF
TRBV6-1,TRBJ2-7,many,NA,TGTGCCAGCAGTGGTTCCCACAGCTCCTACGAGCAGTACTTC,CASSGSHSSYEQYF
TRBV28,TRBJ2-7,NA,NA,TGTGCCAGCAGTTTGAATGATGGAAGGCCTGACTTC,CASSLNDGRPDF
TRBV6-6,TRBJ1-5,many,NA,TGTGCCAGCACCCCGACCATCGCCCCCCCCGGGGAAAGTGATAGCAATCAGCCCCAGCATTTT,CASTPTIAPPGESDSNQPQHF
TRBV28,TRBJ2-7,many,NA,TGTGCCAGCCATACGGGGCCCCTCTCCTACGAGCAGTACTTC,CASHTGPLSYEQYF
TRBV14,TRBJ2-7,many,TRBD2,TGTGCCAGCAGCCAAACTTCGCTAGCGGGAGTGTACGAGCAGTACTTC,CASSQTSLAGVYEQYF
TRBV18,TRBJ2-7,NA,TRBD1,TGTGCCAGCTCACTTGTCCCGGGACAGGGGTCCCACGAGCAGTACTTC,CASSLVPGQGSHEQYF
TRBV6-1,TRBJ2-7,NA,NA,TGTGCCAGCAGCCCCCTTGGGGGGCCTGGAGAGCAGTACTTC,CASSPLGGPGEQYF
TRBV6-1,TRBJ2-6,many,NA,TGTGCCAGCAGCCGAGGCACGGGCTCTGGGGCCAACGTCCTGACTTTC,CASSRGTGSGANVLTF
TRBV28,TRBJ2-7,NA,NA,TGTGCCAGCAGTTCCCTGGACTTCCGTGAGCAGTACTTC,CASSSLDFREQYF
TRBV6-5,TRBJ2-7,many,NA,TGTGCCAGCAGTTACTCGGGGGGCGGGGACTACGAGCAGTACTTC,CASSYSGGGDYEQYF
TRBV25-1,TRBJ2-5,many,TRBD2,TGTGCCAGCAGTTTTGGGACTAGCGGGAGAGAGACCCAATACTTC,CASSFGTSGRETQYF
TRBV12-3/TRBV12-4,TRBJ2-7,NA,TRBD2,TGTGCCAGCAGTTTATCACTAGCGTTGAACGAGCAGTACTTC,CASSLSLALNEQYF
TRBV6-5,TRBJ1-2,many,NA,TGTGCCAGCAGTTACTCGAGCTTAGGTAACGGCTACACCTTC,CASSYSSLGNGYTF
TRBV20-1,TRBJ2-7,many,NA,TGCAGTGCTAGGTCAGAAATGCCCGAGCAGTACTTC,CSARSEMPEQYF
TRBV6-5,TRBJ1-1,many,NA,TGTGCCAGCAGTTACTACGTTGGCACTGAAGCTTTCTTT,CASSYYVGTEAFF
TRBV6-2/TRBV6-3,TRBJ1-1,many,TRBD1,TGTGCCAGCAGCCGGGACAGGGGGCAGGAAAACACTGAAGCTTTCTTT,CASSRDRGQENTEAFF
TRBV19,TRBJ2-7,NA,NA,TGTGCCAGTAGTATGGGGCAGGGTTTAAGAATCGAGCAGTACTTC,CASSMGQGLRIEQYF
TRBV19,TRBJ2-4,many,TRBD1,TGTGCCAGTAGTGAGGGCTATCCGGGACAGGAACGTCTACCCAAAAACATTCAGTACTTC,CASSEGYPGQERLPKNIQYF
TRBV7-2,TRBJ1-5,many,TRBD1,TGTGCCAGCAGCTTAGCGACAGGGGATCAGCCCCAGCATTTT,CASSLATGDQPQHF
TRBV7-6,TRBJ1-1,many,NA,TGTGCCAGCAGCTTAGGCCCAGAACCAACTGAAGCTTTCTTT,CASSLGPEPTEAFF
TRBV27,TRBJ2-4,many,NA,TGTGCCAGCAGTCACCCCGGGACGGCCAAAAACATTCAGTACTTC,CASSHPGTAKNIQYF
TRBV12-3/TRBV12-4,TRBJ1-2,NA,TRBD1,TGTGCCAGCAGTCCCAGGGGGTGGGTCTATGGCTACACCTTC,CASSPRGWVYGYTF
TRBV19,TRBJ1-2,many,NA,TGTGCCAGTAGTAACACCGGTGGTCACACCTTC,CASSNTGGHTF
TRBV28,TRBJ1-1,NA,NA,TGTGCCAGCAGGCCTGACAGGTTGAACACTGAAGCTTTCTTT,CASRPDRLNTEAFF
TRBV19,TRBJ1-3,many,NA,TGTGCCAGTAGTCTTTTGGGGAGCTCTGGAAACACCATATATTTT,CASSLLGSSGNTIYF
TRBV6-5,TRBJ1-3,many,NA,TGTGCCAGCAGGGCAGGGTCAGCCTCTGGAAACACCATATATTTT,CASRAGSASGNTIYF
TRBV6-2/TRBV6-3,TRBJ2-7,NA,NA,TGTGCCAGCGCCCTGTGGACCTACGAGCAGTACTTC,CASALWTYEQYF
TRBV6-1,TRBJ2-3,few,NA,TGTGCCAGCAGTGTAACTCCGGGACGTGGCACAGATACGCAGTATTTT,CASSVTPGRGTDTQYF
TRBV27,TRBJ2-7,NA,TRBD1,TGTGCCAGCAGTTTATCCGCGGACAGGGCGAATACCTACGAGCAGTACTTC,CASSLSADRANTYEQYF
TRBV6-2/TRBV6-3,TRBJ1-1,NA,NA,TGTGCCACGATACGCATCATGAACACTGAAGCTTTCTTT,CATIRIMNTEAFF
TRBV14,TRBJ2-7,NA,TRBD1,TGTGCCAGCAGCCCCAGGGACAGTTTACCCTCCTACGAGCAGTACTTC,CASSPRDSLPSYEQYF
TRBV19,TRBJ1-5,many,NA,TGTGCCAGTAGTACGCAGGAGAGCAATCAGCCCCAGCATTTT,CASSTQESNQPQHF
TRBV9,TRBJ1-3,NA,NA,TGTGCCAGCAGCGTCTCCCCCTCGACCTACTCTGGAAACACCATATATTTT,CASSVSPSTYSGNTIYF
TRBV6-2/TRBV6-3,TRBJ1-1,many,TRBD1,TGTGCCAGCAGCTCAAGGACAGGGACGATTCTGAACACTGAAGCTTTCTTT,CASSSRTGTILNTEAFF